One and the same sample provided the 21 T cell receptor beta chains below, sequenced in a study of T cells in Graves' hyperthyroidism and ophthalmopathy. Researchers took RNA transcripts and amplified the TCR beta CDR3 regions from them. The HTBI primer set was used in a first-round RT-PCR of the TCR CDR3. TCRdb passed the multiplex PCR reads through MiXCR, listing each CDR3 protein once. In the table there are a few hundred thousand distinct CDR3 sequences, less than 25% of which are singletons. The specimen was blood. The receptors here all came from a young man with Graves' hyperthyroidism.

The chain couples TRBV12-3 or TRBV12-4 to TRBJ2-1; 12 bases align to TRBD1. The CDR3 runs to 14 residues. V lost 5 bases and J lost 8; bases outside the gene matches: 4. The CDR3 sequence is CASSPRDRGHEQFF. The CDR3 bases are TGTGCCAGCAGTCCCCGGGACAGGGGGCATGAGCAGTTCTTC.

This clonotype was observed at least ten times. The rearrangement uses TRBV4-1 and TRBJ1-2; the D gene is possibly TRBD1 (5 bases). The V gene lost 3 bases and the J gene lost 4 bases, with 15 bases spanning the gap. The CDR3 covers 15 residues. Germline V gene data show CDR1 as MGHRA and CDR2 as YSYEKL. CDR3 protein: CASSQFPTATYGYTF. The CDR3 DNA follows: TGCGCCAGCAGCCAGTTCCCGACAGCTACCTATGGCTACACCTTC.

The CDR3 DNA reads TGCAGTGCTAGCAAACAGGGGACCTCTGGCTACACCTTC. Protein: CSASKQGTSGYTF. The chain joins TRBV20-1 to TRBJ1-2; 7 positions match TRBD1. The V gene's germline CDR1 is DFQATT and CDR2 SNEGSKA (reference sequence). The CDR3 loop spans 13 amino acids. V lost 3 bases and J lost 7; bases outside the gene matches: 8.

At least ten counts were recorded for this clonotype. The rearrangement links TRBV28 to TRBJ2-5, with D maybe TRBD2 (6 bases). V dropped 7 bases and J dropped 2 bases, with 14 bases sitting between them. Looked up from germline, CDR1 is MDHEN and CDR2 is SYDVKM. The CDR3 has 14 amino acids. The CDR3 nucleotides read TGTGCCAGCAAGCGCGGGACGGCACAAGAGACCCAGTACTTC. Translated: CASKRGTAQETQYF.

This clonotype was counted ten times or more. The genes are TRBV6-5 and TRBJ2-5; 13 nucleotides line up with TRBD2. CDR3 length equals 16 residues. CDR1 is MNHEY, CDR2 SVGAGI, per germline. V lost 6 bases and J lost 5; bases outside the gene matches: 9. CDR3 DNA: TGTGCCAGCAGGTTACTAGCGGGGGGGCCGTGGGAGACCCAGTACTTC. Encoded protein: CASRLLAGGPWETQYF.

This clonotype has ten or more counts. This rearrangement joins TRBV28 to TRBJ1-2; D possibly corresponds to TRBD1 (6 bases). Germline CDR1 is MDHEN and CDR2 is SYDVKM. The CDR3 consists of 13 residues. V lost 7 bases to trimming and J lost 4 bases, with 13 bases between them. The CDR3, as DNA: TGTGCCAGCACCCTGACAGGAAGCTATGGCTACACCTTC. Protein sequence: CASTLTGSYGYTF.

The chain employs TRBV3-1 and TRBJ1-1; D gene unclear. Germline CDR1 LGHDT, CDR2 YNNKEL (reference sequence). The V and J ends lost 4 bases and 7 bases respectively, with 10 bases between them. This CDR3 comprises 12 residues. The CDR3 is CASSLKLNEAFF. The CDR3 DNA follows: TGTGCCAGCAGCCTGAAGTTGAATGAAGCTTTCTTT.

This chain uses TRBV28 with TRBJ1-5, with D hard to call. V lost 1 base to trimming and J lost 4 bases, with 8 bases between them. CDR1 MDHEN and CDR2 SYDVKM come from the germline V gene. The CDR3 is made up of 14 amino acids. CDR3 in amino acids: CASSLSSRNQPQHF. Written as DNA, the CDR3 is TGTGCCAGCAGTTTATCCAGCAGAAATCAGCCCCAGCATTTT.

The sample holds many counts of this clonotype. A much larger clone is a single base away; this may be a read error. The chain is built from TRBV7-2 and TRBJ1-5, with D maybe TRBD1 (5 bases). The V end was cut by 4 bases, the J end by 5 bases, with 9 bases between. The CDR3 has 13 residues. Germline CDR1 reads SGHTA; CDR2 reads FQGNSA. CDR3 sequence: CASSSDSHQPQHF. The CDR3, as DNA: TGTGCCAGCAGCTCTGACAGCCATCAGCCCCAGCATTTT.

At least ten counts were recorded for this clonotype. The chain is built from TRBV6-2 or TRBV6-3 and TRBJ2-7, with 7 bases identical to TRBD1. The CDR3 contains 13 residues. J lost 4 bases, V lost 6 bases, and 6 bases had no gene match. From germline, CDR1 is MNHEY and CDR2 SVGEGT. Here the CDR3 reads CASRRTGEYEQYF. The CDR3 DNA reads TGTGCCAGCAGACGGACAGGTGAATACGAGCAGTACTTC.

Ten or more counts support this clonotype. CDR3 sequence reads: CACERGPQETQYF. In nucleotides, the CDR3 is TGTGCCTGCGAGCGGGGGCCCCAAGAGACCCAGTACTTC. This chain connects TRBV2 to TRBJ2-5; TRBD2 aligns across 8 bases. Germline values: CDR1 SNHLY, CDR2 FYNNEI. This CDR3 contains 13 residues. After removal of 11 bases from V and 1 base from J, the junction contained 6 bases not matched to a gene.

This clonotype was seen a few times. J is TRBJ1-1 and V is TRBV19; 9 bases match TRBD1. The CDR3 runs to 13 residues. Per germline, CDR1 LNHDA and CDR2 SQIVND (reference sequence). The V and J ends lost 3 bases and 10 bases, in that order; junction bases with no gene match: 6. CDR3 loop: CASSIGTGSGAFF. The CDR3 nucleotides read TGTGCCAGTAGTATCGGGACAGGGTCGGGAGCTTTCTTT.

The chain joins TRBV6-2 or TRBV6-3 to TRBJ1-5; D unresolved. Germline V gives CDR1 MNHEY, CDR2 SVGEGT. Trimming pared 4 bases from V and 7 bases from J, leaving 11 bases between. The CDR3 consists of 13 residues. The CDR3 sequence: CASSLSPTQPQHF. DNA for the CDR3: TGTGCCAGCAGTTTATCACCTACCCAGCCCCAGCATTTT.

This clonotype showed up many times. The chain is built from TRBV28 and TRBJ2-7, with a tentative D call TRBD1 (6 bases). The CDR3 runs 14 residues. V shed 5 bases and J shed 2 bases, with 13 bases lying between them. Germline values: CDR1 MDHEN, CDR2 SYDVKM. CDR3 DNA: TGTGCCAGCAGTCCGACAGGCGTTACCTACGAGCAGTACTTC. Its translation: CASSPTGVTYEQYF.

In regard to this clonotype: Sequence at one end of the junction differs from germline and may be a read error. The chain joins TRBV6-1 to TRBJ1-1; TRBD1 matches 9 bases. Germline lookup yields CDR1 MNHNS and CDR2 SASEGT. The CDR3 totals 15 residues. This CDR3 is CASSATTGGYTEAFF. CDR3 nucleotides: TGTGCCAGCAGTGCGACAACAGGGGGCTACACTGAGGCTTTCTTT.

About this clonotype itself: The CDR3 does not end in the conserved phenylalanine or tryptophan, so this is likely a read error. The V and J genes are TRBV5-1 and TRBJ1-1; perhaps TRBD1 as D (5 bases). Germline values: CDR1 SGHRS, CDR2 YFSETQ. The CDR3 totals 14 residues. Trimming took 1 base from V and 0 from J, leaving 7 bases between them. CDR3 protein: CASSLLGVNTEAFL. CDR3 in DNA: TGCGCCAGCAGCTTGCTAGGGGTGAACACTGAAGCTTTCTTG.

This clonotype came up many times. The J gene is TRBJ2-7, the V gene TRBV27; D possibly corresponds to TRBD1 (6 bases). The germline CDR1 and CDR2 sequences are MNHEY and SMNVEV (reference sequence). The CDR3 length is 14 residues. V was trimmed by 6 bases and J by 4 bases, leaving 16 bases between them. CDR3 amino acids: CASSTMDRLYEQYF. The CDR3 nucleotides are TGTGCCAGCAGCACTATGGACAGATTATACGAGCAGTACTTC.

This clonotype was counted ten times or more. This rearrangement joins TRBV11-1 to TRBJ2-5; D uncertain. The V and J ends lost 5 bases and 5 bases respectively, with 24 bases between them. This CDR3 contains 17 residues. CDR1 is SGHAT, CDR2 FQDESV, per germline (reference sequence). The CDR3 DNA reads TGTGCCAGCAGCCCTACCGAGCAACTCGGAAGTGGGGAGACCCAGTACTTC. Protein: CASSPTEQLGSGETQYF. Looking up the rest from reference TRBV11-1 and TRBJ2-5 gives the full variable domain: EAEVAQSPRYKITEKSQAVAFWCDPISGHATLYWYRQILGQGPELLVQFQDESVVDDSQLPKDRFSAERLKGVDSTLKIQPAELGDSAMYLCASSPTEQLGSGETQYFGPGTRLLVL.

This clonotype has a count of ten or more. This chain links TRBV9 with TRBJ2-7; D remains ambiguous. Trimming left V 0 bases short and J 3 bases short, with 7 bases between. This CDR3 is 13 amino acids long. CDR1 SGDLS and CDR2 YYNGEE come from the germline V gene. The CDR3 spells CASSVEDRYEQYF. The CDR3 DNA is TGTGCCAGCAGCGTAGAAGACCGCTACGAGCAGTACTTC.

V is TRBV14 and J is TRBJ1-1; D may be TRBD1 (5 bases). The CDR3 is made up of 13 amino acids. CDR1 is SGHDN and CDR2 is FVKESK in the germline V gene. V was shortened by 4 bases and J by 8 bases, with 14 bases between the two germline ends. CDR3 in DNA: TGTGCCAGCAGCCGCCTGGGACTTACGGAAGCTTTCTTT. This sequence encodes CASSRLGLTEAFF.

Comment on this clonotype: With a much larger clone just one base away, this may be a read error. The chain recombines TRBV18 with TRBJ2-5; TRBD1 agrees at 7 bases. The germline V gene has CDR1 KGHSH and CDR2 LQKENI. This CDR3 contains 15 residues. The CDR3 DNA reads TGTGCCAGCTCACCAGGGACAGCCACGAAGGAGACCAAGTACTTC. Translation: CASSPGTATKETKYF.